This TCR beta chain was captured by sequencing in a study of T cell responses to AZD1222 COVID-19 vaccine (dated by TCRdb to the early 2020s). Notes on the research overall: AZD1222 recipients with second doses at about 4 weeks or about 12 weeks were pooled, because spike-specific TCR depth and breadth did not differ between schedules. Trial participants were enrolled into age subgroups of 18-55, 56-69 and 70-plus years, which contained 148, 28 and 57 TCR-sequenced participants, respectively. A total of around 240 trial participants underwent TCR sequencing, of whom about 200 had received two doses of AZD1222 and around 26 had received two doses of the MenACWY control vaccine. The paper's findings and limits, for the study overall: After two AZD1222 doses, spike-specific TCR breadth and depth were significantly higher than at day 0 and than in MenACWY recipients. In the small 56-69-year group, the increase in depth fell short of significance, most likely because of low power. Participants were mostly white British and included more females than males, and it was suggested by the authors that clonal diversity may have been underestimated. CD4 TCRs associated with the vaccine covered the entire spike protein, and the dominant responses were in regions 160-218 and 743-854. Conclusions about previously exposed vaccinees are limited, since just a handful of AZD1222 recipients were seropositive for SARS-CoV-2 at baseline. Reportedly, close to half of the unique spike-specific TCRs recognized epitopes lying outside the regions that are mutated in the B.1.351 and B.1.1.7 variants. Because no day 14 peak-response samples were available, the repertoires could be characterized only after the peak T cell response.

The CDR3 regions of human TCRbeta chains were subjected to immunosequencing. As for how the authors treated the data: Repertoire TCRs were matched against a reference library of SARS-CoV-2-specific TCRs generated with the MIRA antigen-specificity platform. Breadth meant the fraction of unique TCRs that were SARS-CoV-2-associated, whereas depth meant the fraction of total T cells that were SARS-CoV-2-associated. Using the MIRA data, each spike-specific TCR was mapped to the spike region that the TCR reacts to and placed in a CD4 or CD8 class. Log10-transformed breadth and depth values were compared by one-way ANOVA with Sidak's multiple comparisons tests. In its TCRdb copy, this immuneACCESS table keeps in-frame sequences only and misses some clones. Where compared with another copy, unresolved V genes explain less than half of these, and the others have no known cause. The DNA gave D and trimming, while V, J and clone size come from that table. This sample gives some 110,000 clones in total; roughly 88% of them show up just once. About 2.7% of the sample comes from the top ten.

The time point label here, explained by the study, means: baseline before first vaccination. Samples from vaccinated people were obtained from the UK trials COV001 and COV002, which included a single-blind randomized controlled phase 2/3 trial of AZD1222 (ChAdOx1 nCoV-19) in healthy adults. For TCRbeta chain sequencing, PBMC samples were collected from trial participants at day 0 and at day 28 after the second dose. Note on this clone: Its cognate antigen has yet to be identified. Base qualities are missing; no much larger clone stands one base away.

The germline V gene encodes CDR1 SGHTA and CDR2 FQGNSA. From V the trimming removes 4 bases and from J it removes 2 bases, while the gene matches leave 13 bases of the junction unaccounted for. From its cysteine to its phenylalanine, the CDR3 spans 19 amino acids. Of the read, only the CDR3 DNA is kept; its 57 bases are in frame from base 1. This chain joins TRBV7-2 to TRBJ2-3; TRBD2 lines up with 12 middle nucleotides. The source was peripheral blood, collected on day 0 of AZD1222 vaccination. This clonotype was sampled from an adult in good health. The CDR3 reads CASSYRGLAGKATTDTQYF. The DNA sequence reads TGTGCCAGCAGCTACCGCGGACTAGCGGGAAAGGCAACCACAGATACGCAGTATTTT.